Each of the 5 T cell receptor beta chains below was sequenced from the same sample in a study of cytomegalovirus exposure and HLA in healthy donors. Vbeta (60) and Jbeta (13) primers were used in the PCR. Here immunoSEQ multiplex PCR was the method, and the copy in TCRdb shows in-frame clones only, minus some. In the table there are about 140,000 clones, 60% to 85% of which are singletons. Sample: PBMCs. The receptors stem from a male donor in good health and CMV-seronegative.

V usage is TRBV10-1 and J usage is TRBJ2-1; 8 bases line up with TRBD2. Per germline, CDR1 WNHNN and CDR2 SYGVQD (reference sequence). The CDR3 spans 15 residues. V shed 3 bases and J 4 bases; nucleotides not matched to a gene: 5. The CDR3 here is CASSDTSGGYNEQFF. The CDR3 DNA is TGCGCCAGCAGTGATACTAGCGGAGGGTACAATGAGCAGTTCTTC.

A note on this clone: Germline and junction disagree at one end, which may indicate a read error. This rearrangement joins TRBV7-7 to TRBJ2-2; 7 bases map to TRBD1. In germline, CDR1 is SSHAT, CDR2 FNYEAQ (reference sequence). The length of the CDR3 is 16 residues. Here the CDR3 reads CASSRWTGSNTGELFF. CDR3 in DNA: TGTGCTAGCAGTAGATGGACAGGCAGTAACACCGGGGAGCTGTTTTTT. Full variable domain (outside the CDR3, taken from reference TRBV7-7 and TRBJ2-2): GAGVSQSPRYKVTKRGQDVTLRCDPISSHATLYWYQQALGQGPEFLTYFNYEAQPDKSGLPSDRFSAERPEGSISTLTIQRTEQRDSAMYRCASSRWTGSNTGELFFGEGSRLTVL.

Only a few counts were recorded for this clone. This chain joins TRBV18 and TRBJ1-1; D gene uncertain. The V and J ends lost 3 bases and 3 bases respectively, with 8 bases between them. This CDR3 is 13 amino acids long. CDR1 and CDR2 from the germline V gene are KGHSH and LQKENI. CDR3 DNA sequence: TGTGCCAGCTCACCCATCCCGGACACTGAAGCTTTCTTT. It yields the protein CASSPIPDTEAFF.

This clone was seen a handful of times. CDR3 sequence reads: CASSFSGSYEQYF. DNA of the CDR3: TGCGCCAGCAGCTTCTCAGGGTCGTACGAGCAGTACTTC. This sequence joins TRBV5-1 and TRBJ2-5; D is perhaps TRBD1 (5 bases). The end of the DNA fits TRBJ2-7 better, so the J call may be wrong. The germline V gene has CDR1 SGHRS and CDR2 YFSETQ. The CDR3 has 13 amino acids.

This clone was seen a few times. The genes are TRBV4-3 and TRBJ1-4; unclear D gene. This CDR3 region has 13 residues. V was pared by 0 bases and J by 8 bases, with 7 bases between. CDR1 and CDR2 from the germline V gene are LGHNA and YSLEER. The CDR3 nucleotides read TGCGCCAGCAGCCAAGACTTAGAGGAAAAACTGTTTTTT. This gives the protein CASSQDLEEKLFF.